The 22 T cell receptor beta chains given below trace back to one sample, sequenced in a study of sequential checkpoint blockade in melanoma (dated by TCRdb to about 2019). What the treatment or condition label conveys for this sample: randomized to nivolumab then ipilimumab (arm A) or the reverse (arm B). The library was prepared using the immunoSEQ multiplex PCR assay. TCRdb took this table from immuneACCESS and kept in-frame rearrangements with V and J called. Such tables lack part of the clones; where checked against another copy, unresolved V genes explain under half of the gap, and the rest is unexplained. This sample comprises 15,000 to 20,000 clones, 85% to 95% of them detected only once. The ten largest clones capture over 20% of the sample. The sample in question was CD8+ T cells sorted from blood (inferred from file names), obtained from a patient given nivolumab and ipilimumab in sequence. Every receptor here comes from a human donor with melanoma.

The V call is TRBV7-9, the J call TRBJ1-4, with D perhaps TRBD1 (5 bases). CDR1 and CDR2 from the germline V gene are SEHNR and FQNEAQ (reference sequence). The V end lost 3 bases, the J end lost 14 bases, and 13 bases lay between the germline ends. The CDR3 is 12 residues long. CDR3 nucleotides: TGTGCCAGCAGCTTTCAGGGTTCCCTCCTGTTTTTT. Translating gives CASSFQGSLLFF.

The gene calls are TRBV4-3 and TRBJ1-2, with D possibly matching TRBD1 (5 bases). This CDR3 has 16 amino acids. Trimming took off 4 bases at V and 1 base at J, with 16 bases between the two ends. Germline V CDR1 and CDR2: LGHNA, YSLEER. The CDR3: CASSLQARALNYGYTF. The CDR3 region has the DNA TGCGCCAGCAGCCTTCAGGCCAGGGCCCTTAACTATGGCTACACCTTC.

J is TRBJ1-2 and V is TRBV28; 7 bases map to TRBD1. The ends lost 5 bases at V and 3 bases at J; junction bases unmatched: 18. CDR1 and CDR2 (germline): MDHEN, SYDVKM. The CDR3 runs to 18 residues. The CDR3: CASSGPSNKGAPDYGYTF. The CDR3, as DNA: TGTGCCAGCAGTGGTCCCTCAAACAAGGGGGCGCCGGACTATGGCTACACCTTC.

The chain couples TRBV10-3 to TRBJ1-2; D perhaps matches TRBD1 (5 bases). The V and J ends lost 0 bases and 1 base respectively, with 12 bases between them. Germline CDR1 and CDR2: ENHRY and SYGVKD. The CDR3 sequence is 16 residues long. This CDR3 is CAISESRGTGNYGYTF. The CDR3 nucleotides are TGTGCCATCAGTGAGTCACGGGGGACGGGTAACTATGGCTACACCTTC.

Here the CDR3 DNA reads TGTGCCAGCAGTTTCGGCGGGGGGTACTATGGCTACACCTTC. Translation: CASSFGGGYYGYTF. V gene TRBV27 combines with J gene TRBJ1-2, with D possibly matching TRBD1 (5 bases). With 3 bases removed from V and 3 bases from J, the gap between germline ends came to 11 bases. Germline lookup yields CDR1 MNHEY and CDR2 SMNVEV (reference sequence). The CDR3 is made up of 14 amino acids.

J is TRBJ2-7 and V is TRBV28, with a weak D call TRBD1 (5 bases). V was trimmed by 6 bases and J by 4 bases, leaving 16 bases between them. The CDR3 extends over 14 amino acids. Germline V gene lookup returns CDR1 MDHEN and CDR2 SYDVKM. The CDR3 here is CASSHSPTDYEQYV. The CDR3 nucleotides read TGTGCCAGCAGCCACAGCCCGACAGATTACGAGCAGTACGTC.

As DNA, the CDR3 is TGTGCCAGCAGCCTTTTGATTGGGGGGGATGATAGCAATCAGCCCCAGCATTTT. This sequence encodes CASSLLIGGDDSNQPQHF. The chain has TRBV11-3 and TRBJ1-5, with D possibly matching TRBD1 (5 bases). This CDR3 contains 18 residues. Germline V lookup: CDR1 SGHNT, CDR2 YENEEA. V was shortened by 5 bases and J by 0 bases, with 20 bases between the two germline ends.

This chain joins TRBV9 and TRBJ1-3, with D hard to call. Germline lookup yields CDR1 SGDLS and CDR2 YYNGEE. The CDR3 covers 15 residues. V dropped 4 bases and J dropped 2 bases, with 13 bases sitting between them. The CDR3 nucleotides are TGTGCCAGCAGCCTCCTCGGGAACGCTGGAAACACCATATATTTT. Translated, it gives CASSLLGNAGNTIYF.

The chain uses TRBV9 and TRBJ1-2; 8 bases align to TRBD1. The CDR3 consists of 15 residues. Trimming removed 3 bases from V and 3 bases from J; junction bases left unmatched: 7. Looked up from germline, CDR1 is SGDLS and CDR2 is YYNGEE. CDR3 DNA sequence: TGTGCCAGCAGCGCCCCGACAGGGGAGCACTATGGCTACACCTTC. This sequence encodes CASSAPTGEHYGYTF.

The V gene is TRBV15, the J gene TRBJ2-7, with D possibly TRBD2 on 6 matching bases. The CDR3 has 11 amino acids. Trimming removed 9 bases from V and 4 bases from J, with 10 bases in between. Germline loops: CDR1 LNHNV, CDR2 YYDKDF (reference sequence). CDR3 protein: CATPGLYEQYV. CDR3 in DNA: TGTGCCACTCCGGGACTTTACGAGCAGTACGTC.

This clone was observed once. V usage is TRBV5-4 and J usage is TRBJ1-1; D gene ambiguous. CDR1 and CDR2 (germline): SGHNT, YYREEE (reference sequence). Trimming removed 0 bases at V and 4 bases at J, with 13 bases between. This CDR3 spans 15 amino acids. Here the CDR3 DNA reads TGTGCCAGCAGCTTGGCCGCGCTCCGAAGCACTGAAGCTTTCTTT. Amino acid sequence: CASSLAALRSTEAFF.

The V call is TRBV4-1, the J call TRBJ1-4; TRBD1 matches 12 bases. Germline V lookup: CDR1 MGHRA, CDR2 YSYEKL. The CDR3 is 16 residues long. Losses at the gene ends were 1 base for V and 7 bases for J; bases not matched to a gene: 4. CDR3 nucleotide sequence: TGCGCCAGCAGCCAAGGGGGACAGGGGGCGGGTGAAAAACTGTTTTTT. It is translated as CASSQGGQGAGEKLFF.

V gene TRBV27 combines with J gene TRBJ1-4, with a tentative D call TRBD1 (6 bases). The CDR3 has 15 residues. The ends were cut back, 6 bases at V and 8 bases at J, with 19 bases in the middle. CDR1 is MNHEY and CDR2 is SMNVEV in the germline V gene (reference sequence). The CDR3 loop reads CASSPTGTVGEKLFF. The CDR3 DNA reads as TGTGCCAGCAGCCCCACAGGGACCGTAGGGGAAAAACTGTTTTTT.

The chain uses TRBV28 and TRBJ1-1, with D possibly TRBD1 on 5 matching bases. CDR1 is MDHEN, CDR2 SYDVKM, per germline. This CDR3 is built from 16 residues. V lost 3 bases to trimming and J lost 0 bases, with 14 bases between them. The CDR3 DNA follows: TGTGCCAGCAGTTTGAAGGAGGGGCATTTGAACACTGAAGCTTTCTTT. Encoded protein: CASSLKEGHLNTEAFF.

CDR3: CASSQGGAEAFF. The CDR3 DNA sequence: TGCGCCAGCAGCCAAGGGGGGGCTGAAGCTTTCTTT. J is TRBJ1-1 and V is TRBV4-3; a weak D match, TRBD1 (5 bases). V was cut by 1 base and J by 6 bases, with 6 bases left in between. Germline-derived CDR1 and CDR2 are LGHNA and YSLEER. The CDR3 has 12 residues.

This clone was observed once. For the CDR3, the DNA is TGTGCCAGCAGCGTGGGGGACAGCAGCAATCAGCCCCAGCATTTT. Protein product: CASSVGDSSNQPQHF. The genes are TRBV9 and TRBJ1-5; 7 bases fit TRBD1. The CDR3 has 15 residues. The germline CDR1 and CDR2 sequences are SGDLS and YYNGEE. V was pared by 2 bases and J by 1 base, with 3 bases of the junction left unmatched.

The rearrangement links TRBV13 to TRBJ1-2; TRBD1 aligns across 9 bases. Unmatched junction bases numbered 5, after V lost 4 bases and J lost 5 bases. Germline V gene data show CDR1 as PRHDT and CDR2 as FYEKMQ (reference sequence). The CDR3 covers 14 residues. CDR3 protein: CASSSPTGGYGYTF. CDR3 coding DNA: TGTGCCAGCAGCTCCCCGACAGGGGGATATGGCTACACCTTC.

The V call is TRBV2, the J call TRBJ1-4; 7 bases match TRBD1. The CDR3 sequence is 15 residues long. The V gene's germline CDR1 is SNHLY and CDR2 FYNNEI. Germline trimming cut 6 bases from V and 7 bases from J; bases unmatched to any gene: 11. This chain's CDR3 is CASRGETGFGEKLFF. The DNA of the CDR3 is TGTGCCAGCAGGGGTGAGACAGGGTTCGGTGAAAAACTGTTTTTT.

The chain recombines TRBV27 with TRBJ1-1; 8 bases are shared with TRBD1. The V and J ends lost 1 base and 1 base, in that order; junction bases with no gene match: 5. This CDR3 region has 16 residues. Germline-derived CDR1 and CDR2 are MNHEY and SMNVEV (reference sequence). CDR3 residues: CASSLFVRGRNTEAFF. The CDR3 bases are TGTGCCAGCAGTTTATTCGTCAGGGGGCGGAACACTGAAGCTTTCTTT.

This chain connects TRBV6-1 to TRBJ2-7, with D tentatively TRBD1 (6 bases). The V gene's germline CDR1 is MNHNS and CDR2 SASEGT. Trimming pared 6 bases from V and 3 bases from J, leaving 15 bases between. This CDR3 contains 14 residues. The CDR3 sequence is CASSHGQGFYEQYF. The CDR3 DNA reads as TGTGCCAGCAGCCACGGGCAGGGGTTCTACGAGCAGTACTTC.

The genes are TRBV5-8 and TRBJ2-3, with no clear D. V shed 0 bases and J shed 0 bases, with 11 bases lying between them. The CDR3 covers 16 residues. Germline V gives CDR1 SGHTS, CDR2 YDEGEE. CDR3 amino acids: CASSLALYQSTDTQYF. DNA of the CDR3: TGTGCCAGCAGCTTGGCGCTATATCAAAGCACAGATACGCAGTATTTT.

This clone was seen just once. V and J are TRBV20-1 and TRBJ1-2; no definite D call. In germline, CDR1 is DFQATT, CDR2 SNEGSKA (reference sequence). The V and J ends lost 0 bases and 11 bases respectively, with 10 bases between them. The CDR3 has 11 residues. The DNA for the CDR3 is TGCAGTGCTAGAGATTTGGGCTTTTACACCTTC. Translating it yields CSARDLGFYTF.